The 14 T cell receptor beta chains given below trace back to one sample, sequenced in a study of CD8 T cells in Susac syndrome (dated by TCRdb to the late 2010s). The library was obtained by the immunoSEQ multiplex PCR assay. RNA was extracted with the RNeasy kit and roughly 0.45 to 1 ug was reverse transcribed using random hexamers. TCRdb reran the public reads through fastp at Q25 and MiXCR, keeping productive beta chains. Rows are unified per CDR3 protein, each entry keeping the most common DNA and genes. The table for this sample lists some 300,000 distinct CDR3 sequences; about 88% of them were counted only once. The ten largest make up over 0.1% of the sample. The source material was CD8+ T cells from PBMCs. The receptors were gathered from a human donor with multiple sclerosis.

DNA of the CDR3: TGCGCCAGCAGCCATGCCGCCGGGACAGGGCCTGGAAACACCATATATTTT. This gives the protein CASSHAAGTGPGNTIYF. This chain joins TRBV4-1 and TRBJ1-3; the match to TRBD1 covers 9 bases. V shed 3 bases and J 2 bases; nucleotides not matched to a gene: 8. This CDR3 is 17 amino acids long. Germline V gene data show CDR1 as MGHRA and CDR2 as YSYEKL.

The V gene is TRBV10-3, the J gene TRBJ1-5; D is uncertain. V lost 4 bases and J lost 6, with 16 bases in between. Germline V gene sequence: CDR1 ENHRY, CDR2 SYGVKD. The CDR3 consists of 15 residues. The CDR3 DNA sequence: TGTGCCATCAGTGGTAGACCGTATTCGGGTCAGCCCCAGCATTTT. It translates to CAISGRPYSGQPQHF.

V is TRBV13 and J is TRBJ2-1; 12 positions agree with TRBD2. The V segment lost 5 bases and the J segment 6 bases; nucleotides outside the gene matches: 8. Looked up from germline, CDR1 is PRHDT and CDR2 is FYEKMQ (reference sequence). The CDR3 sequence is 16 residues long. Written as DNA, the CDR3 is TGTGCCAGCAGCCCGATCGGACTAGCGGGGTTCAATGAGCAGTTCTTC. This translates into CASSPIGLAGFNEQFF.

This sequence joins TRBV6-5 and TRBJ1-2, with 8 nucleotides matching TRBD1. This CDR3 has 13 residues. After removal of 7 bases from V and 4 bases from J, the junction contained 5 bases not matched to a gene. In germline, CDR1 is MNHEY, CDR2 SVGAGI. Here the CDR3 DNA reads TGTGCCAGCACCTGGACAGGGAGCTATGGCTACACCTTC. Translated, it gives CASTWTGSYGYTF.

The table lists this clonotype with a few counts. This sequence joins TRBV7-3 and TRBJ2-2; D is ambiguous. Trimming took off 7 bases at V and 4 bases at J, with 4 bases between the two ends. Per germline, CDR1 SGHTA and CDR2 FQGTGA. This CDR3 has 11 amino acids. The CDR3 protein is CASKGTGELFF. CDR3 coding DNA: TGTGCCAGCAAGGGCACCGGGGAGCTGTTTTTT.

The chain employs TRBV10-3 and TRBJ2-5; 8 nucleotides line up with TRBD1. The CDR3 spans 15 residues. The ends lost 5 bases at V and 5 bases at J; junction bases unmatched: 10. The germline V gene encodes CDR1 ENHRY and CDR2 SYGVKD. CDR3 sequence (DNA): TGTGCCATCAGTCCTCTCGACAGGGGTTCCGAGACCCAGTACTTC. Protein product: CAISPLDRGSETQYF.

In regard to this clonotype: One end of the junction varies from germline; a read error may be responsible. CDR3 DNA: TGTGCTAGCAGCTCTTCCCAGGGTGTCACAGATACGCAGTATTTT. This translates into CASSSSQGVTDTQYF. The chain recombines TRBV7-7 with TRBJ2-3; D might be TRBD1 (5 bases). Germline V gene sequence: CDR1 SSHAT, CDR2 FNYEAQ (reference sequence). This CDR3 comprises 15 residues. Drawing the rest from reference TRBV7-7 and TRBJ2-3, the complete variable domain is GAGVSQSPRYKVTKRGQDVTLRCDPISSHATLYWYQQALGQGPEFLTYFNYEAQPDKSGLPSDRFSAERPEGSISTLTIQRTEQRDSAMYRCASSSSQGVTDTQYFGPGTRLTVL.

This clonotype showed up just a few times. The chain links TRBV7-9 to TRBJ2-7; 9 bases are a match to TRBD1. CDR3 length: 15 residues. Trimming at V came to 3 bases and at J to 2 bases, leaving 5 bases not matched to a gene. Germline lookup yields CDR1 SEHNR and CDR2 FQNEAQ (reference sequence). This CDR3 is CASSFRDRDPYEQYF. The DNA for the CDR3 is TGTGCCAGCAGCTTCCGGGACAGGGACCCCTACGAGCAGTACTTC.

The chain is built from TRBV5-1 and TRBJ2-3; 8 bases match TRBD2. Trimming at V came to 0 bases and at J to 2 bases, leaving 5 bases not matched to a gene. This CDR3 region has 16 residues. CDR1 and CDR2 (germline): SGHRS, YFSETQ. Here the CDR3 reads CASSLAVAGSTDTQYF. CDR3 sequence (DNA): TGCGCCAGCAGCTTGGCCGTAGCGGGGTCCACAGATACGCAGTATTTT.

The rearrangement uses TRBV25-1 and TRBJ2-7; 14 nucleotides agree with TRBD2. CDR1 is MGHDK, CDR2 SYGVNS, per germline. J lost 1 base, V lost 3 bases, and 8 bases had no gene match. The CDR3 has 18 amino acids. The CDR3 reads CASSEGTSGSRGSYEQYF. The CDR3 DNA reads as TGTGCCAGCAGTGAGGGGACTAGCGGGAGTCGAGGGTCCTACGAGCAGTACTTC.

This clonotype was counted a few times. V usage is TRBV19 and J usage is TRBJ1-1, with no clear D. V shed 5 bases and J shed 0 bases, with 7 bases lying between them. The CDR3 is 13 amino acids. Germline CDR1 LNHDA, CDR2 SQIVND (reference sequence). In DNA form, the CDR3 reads TGTGCCAGTAGTCCGGTCCTGAACACTGAAGCTTTCTTT. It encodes CASSPVLNTEAFF.

Here the CDR3 reads CSATNRGGTEAFF. The CDR3 DNA is TGCAGTGCTACGAACAGGGGGGGCACTGAAGCTTTCTTT. The chain recombines TRBV20-1 with TRBJ1-1; TRBD1 agrees at 8 bases. This CDR3 spans 13 amino acids. CDR1 and CDR2 from the germline V gene are DFQATT and SNEGSKA (reference sequence). Trimming took 4 bases from V and 4 from J; bases not matched to a gene: 5.

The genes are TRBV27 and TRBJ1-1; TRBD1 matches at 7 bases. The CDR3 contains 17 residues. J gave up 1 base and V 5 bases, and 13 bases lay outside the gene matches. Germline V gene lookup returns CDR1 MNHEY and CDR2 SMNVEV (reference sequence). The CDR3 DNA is TGTGCCAGCAGTGTACAGGGGATTGGGGATCAGAACACTGAAGCTTTCTTT. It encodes CASSVQGIGDQNTEAFF.

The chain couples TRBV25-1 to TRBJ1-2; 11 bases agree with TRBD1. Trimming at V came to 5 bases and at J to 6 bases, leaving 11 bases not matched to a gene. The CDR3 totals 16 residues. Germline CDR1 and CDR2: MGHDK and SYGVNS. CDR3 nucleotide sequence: TGTGCCAGCAGTTTACAAGATGGACAGGGGGCAGATGGCTACACCTTC. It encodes CASSLQDGQGADGYTF.